Following are 29 T cell receptor beta chains from one sample sequenced in a study of cytomegalovirus exposure and HLA in healthy donors. Use of 60 Vbeta and 13 Jbeta primers characterized the PCR. This table comes from immunoSEQ multiplex PCR, and its TCRdb copy is limited to in-frame clones, with some not included. Altogether approximately 190,000 clones are present, roughly 80% being singletons, with the ten largest covering around 3.9%. The material sequenced was PBMCs. The receptors here all came from a man aged 50 to 60 in good health and CMV-seronegative.

This chain uses TRBV7-9 with TRBJ2-3; D call uncertain. V was trimmed by 3 bases and J by 0 bases, leaving 7 bases between them. Per germline, CDR1 SEHNR and CDR2 FQNEAQ (reference sequence). The CDR3 sequence is 14 residues long. The CDR3 spells CASSLSPSTDTQYF. CDR3 in DNA: TGTGCCAGCAGCTTGAGCCCCAGCACAGATACGCAGTATTTT.

The gene calls are TRBV19 and TRBJ2-5; possible D gene TRBD1, 5 bases. CDR1 LNHDA and CDR2 SQIVND come from the germline V gene (reference sequence). CDR3 length equals 15 residues. Deletions cut 3 bases from V and 1 base from J, with 12 bases between. For the CDR3, the DNA is TGTGCCAGTAGTATGTCCAGGGTAGCCCAAGAGACCCAGTACTTC. As protein: CASSMSRVAQETQYF.

This chain's CDR3 is CSVDKDQETQYF. The CDR3 bases are TGCAGCGTGGACAAAGACCAAGAGACCCAGTACTTC. V usage is TRBV29-1 and J usage is TRBJ2-5; D perhaps matches TRBD1 (5 bases). Germline V gene data show CDR1 as SQVTM and CDR2 as ANQGSEA. V lost 6 bases and J 0 bases, leaving 8 bases between the germline ends. The length of the CDR3 is 12 residues.

This clone appeared a few times. The rearrangement joins TRBV18 to TRBJ1-4, with a possible D match to TRBD1 (5 bases). V was trimmed by 5 bases and J by 11 bases, leaving 18 bases between them. Germline CDR1 reads KGHSH; CDR2 reads LQKENI. This CDR3 spans 14 amino acids. The CDR3 protein is CASSGDSGTRKLFF. CDR3 nucleotide sequence: TGTGCCAGCTCAGGGGACTCAGGGACGAGGAAACTGTTTTTT.

The J gene is TRBJ1-1, the V gene TRBV29-1, with D unresolved. The CDR3 length is 12 residues. V lost 7 bases and J 3 bases, leaving 12 bases between the germline ends. Germline-derived CDR1 and CDR2 are SQVTM and ANQGSEA. As DNA, the CDR3 is TGCAGCGCCCAGAGCCGGGACACTGAAGCTTTCTTT. This translates into CSAQSRDTEAFF.

This clone was observed a single time. V gene TRBV28 combines with J gene TRBJ1-2; no definite D call. Germline CDR1 and CDR2: MDHEN and SYDVKM. V was clipped by 6 bases and J by 5 bases, with 16 bases between them. The CDR3 runs 14 residues. DNA for the CDR3: TGTGCCAGCAGGTTTTCTGGGTCGGAGTATGGCTACACCTTC. Translation gives CASRFSGSEYGYTF.

V gene TRBV2 combines with J gene TRBJ2-3, with 8 bases lining up with TRBD1. CDR3 length equals 15 residues. Germline lookup yields CDR1 SNHLY and CDR2 FYNNEI. V shed 4 bases and J 5 bases; nucleotides not matched to a gene: 8. As DNA, the CDR3 is TGTGCCAGCAGTGGGACAGGGCCGCACAAAGATACGCAGTATTTT. As protein: CASSGTGPHKDTQYF.

The chain combines TRBV5-1 with TRBJ2-7, with 7 bases matching TRBD2. V dropped 0 bases and J dropped 3; count of bases not matched to a gene: 3. This CDR3 has 14 amino acids. Looked up from germline, CDR1 is SGHRS and CDR2 is YFSETQ. The CDR3 reads CASSLVGGGYEQYF. CDR3 DNA: TGCGCCAGCAGCTTGGTCGGCGGGGGCTACGAGCAGTACTTC.

This clone was detected a few times. The chain carries TRBV2 and TRBJ1-2; D uncertain. Trimming pared 5 bases from V and 4 bases from J, leaving 14 bases between. CDR3 size: 14 residues. Looked up from germline, CDR1 is SNHLY and CDR2 is FYNNEI. DNA of the CDR3: TGTGCCAGCAGTTCGGACTCCCGGAGCTATGGCTACACCTTC. Translation: CASSSDSRSYGYTF.

V usage is TRBV7-9 and J usage is TRBJ2-2, with 8 bases fitting TRBD1. The CDR3 has 15 amino acids. Germline V gene data show CDR1 as SEHNR and CDR2 as FQNEAQ (reference sequence). Unmatched junction bases numbered 8, after V lost 4 bases and J lost 7 bases. CDR3 region: CASSSWTGRSGELFF. In DNA form, the CDR3 reads TGTGCCAGCAGCTCATGGACAGGGAGAAGCGGGGAGCTGTTTTTT.

This sequence joins TRBV19 and TRBJ1-4; 8 bases are shared with TRBD1. The V and J ends lost 7 bases and 3 bases, in that order; junction bases with no gene match: 10. This CDR3 contains 16 residues. CDR1 LNHDA and CDR2 SQIVND come from the germline V gene (reference sequence). CDR3 in amino acids: CASTRQGAGPNEKLFF. The CDR3 coding sequence is TGTGCCAGTACCCGCCAGGGGGCCGGACCTAATGAAAAACTGTTTTTT.

V and J are TRBV27 and TRBJ1-2; TRBD1 matches at 7 bases. The germline CDR1 and CDR2 sequences are MNHEY and SMNVEV (reference sequence). The CDR3 has 15 amino acids. The ends lost 5 bases at V and 4 bases at J; junction bases unmatched: 10. This CDR3 is CASSPSNRGLYGYTF. As DNA, the CDR3 is TGTGCCAGCAGTCCCTCCAACAGGGGCCTCTATGGCTACACCTTC.

This chain joins TRBV5-1 and TRBJ2-3, with 8 positions matching TRBD2. Per germline, CDR1 SGHRS and CDR2 YFSETQ. V lost 6 bases to trimming and J lost 4 bases; unmatched junction nucleotides: 10. The CDR3 length is 15 residues. This CDR3 reads CASTPGAGEADTQYF. The CDR3 DNA reads as TGCGCCAGCACCCCTGGAGCGGGGGAGGCAGATACGCAGTATTTT.

This clone was found once. The chain combines TRBV19 with TRBJ1-2; a possible D gene is TRBD1 (5 bases). In germline, CDR1 is LNHDA, CDR2 SQIVND (reference sequence). The CDR3 totals 14 residues. Trimming removed 6 bases from V and 0 bases from J, with 11 bases in between. CDR3 nucleotides: TGTGCCAGTAGCCCGACAGTTTCTAACTATGGCTACACCTTC. Its protein is CASSPTVSNYGYTF.

The rearrangement uses TRBV7-9 and TRBJ2-7; D call uncertain. Germline V gene lookup returns CDR1 SEHNR and CDR2 FQNEAQ (reference sequence). Trimming shortened V by 1 base and J by 5 bases, and 9 bases separated the two germline ends. This CDR3 region has 13 residues. CDR3 amino acids: CASSLVLENEQYF. For the CDR3, the DNA is TGTGCCAGCAGCTTAGTTCTAGAAAACGAGCAGTACTTC. Full variable domain (remainder filled in from reference TRBV7-9 and TRBJ2-7): DTGVSQNPRHKITKRGQNVTFRCDPISEHNRLYWYRQTLGQGPEFLTYFQNEAQLEKSRLLSDRFSAERPKGSFSTLEIQRTEQGDSAMYLCASSLVLENEQYFGPGTRLTVT.

As regards this clone: At one end the junction does not follow the germline gene, possibly because of a read error. This same CDR3 is encoded by further DNA sequences in the sample. V usage is TRBV7-9 and J usage is TRBJ2-1; 7 positions agree with TRBD2. The CDR3 is made up of 15 amino acids. Per the germline V gene, CDR1 is SEHNR and CDR2 is FQNEAQ (reference sequence). CDR3 loop: CATKSRGSSYNEQFF. The CDR3 nucleotides are TGTGCCACCAAGAGTCGCGGGAGCTCCTACAATGAGCAATTCTTC.

The V gene is TRBV7-8, the J gene TRBJ2-5; D not resolved. Trimming stripped 2 bases from V and 5 bases from J, with 6 bases between. This CDR3 spans 12 amino acids. Looked up from germline, CDR1 is SGHVS and CDR2 is FQNEAQ. The chain's CDR3 is CASSLNRETQYF. The DNA for the CDR3 is TGTGCCAGCAGCTTAAACCGGGAGACCCAGTACTTC.

Notes on this clone: Other DNA sequences in the same sample also yield this CDR3. The CDR3 loop is CASSLSDGAETQYF. Here the CDR3 DNA reads TGCGCCAGCAGCTTGAGCGACGGCGCAGAGACCCAGTACTTC. The genes are TRBV5-1 and TRBJ2-5, with D unresolved. Germline CDR1 reads SGHRS; CDR2 reads YFSETQ. CDR3 length: 14 residues. The V end was cut by 1 base, the J end by 4 bases, with 11 bases between.

Turning to this clone: A read error may produce the germline difference seen at one junction end. J is TRBJ1-5 and V is TRBV7-9, with D unresolved. Per germline, CDR1 SEHNR and CDR2 FQNEAQ (reference sequence). CDR3 length: 15 amino acids. CDR3 region: CSSSLDGLGNQPQHF. In DNA form, the CDR3 reads TGTTCCAGCAGCTTAGACGGGTTGGGCAATCAGCCCCAGCATTTT.

The chain combines TRBV11-2 with TRBJ2-1; D ambiguous. This CDR3 spans 14 amino acids. V shed 2 bases and J shed 4 bases, with 9 bases lying between them. Germline CDR1 is SGHAT and CDR2 is FQNNGV. CDR3 bases: TGTGCCAGCAGCTTAAGTGGGCAGTACAATGAGCAGTTCTTC. Its protein is CASSLSGQYNEQFF.

On this clone: The junction departs from germline at one end; a sequencing error may be responsible. In nucleotides, the CDR3 is TGTGCCAGCACATGCACAACCTTC. It translates to CASTCTTF. The chain combines TRBV6-4 with TRBJ2-7; D ambiguous. Germline CDR1 reads MRHNA; CDR2 reads SNTAGT. The CDR3 is made up of 8 amino acids.

The V gene is TRBV5-1, the J gene TRBJ2-7; 12 bases align to TRBD2. In germline, CDR1 is SGHRS, CDR2 YFSETQ. CDR3 length equals 15 residues. The trim removed 5 bases at V and 7 bases at J, leaving 10 bases unmatched. Here the CDR3 reads CASRPPSGGAGEQYF. The CDR3, as DNA: TGCGCCAGCAGGCCACCTAGCGGGGGGGCAGGGGAGCAGTACTTC.

This clone was detected once. The conserved phenylalanine or tryptophan is not found at the CDR3 terminus, so this likely reflects a read error. The DNA is omitted, as the CDR3 cannot be located on it reliably, and the CDR3 follows TCRdb's listing. This chain uses TRBV30 with TRBJ2-7; the table gives TRBD1 as D, unverified against the DNA. The CDR3 spans 11 residues, counting both ends. Germline loops: CDR1 GTSNPN, CDR2 SVGIG (reference sequence). CDR3 region: CAWITRGQLVY.

The chain joins TRBV5-1 to TRBJ2-2; D is perhaps TRBD1 (5 bases). Deletions cut 2 bases from V and 0 bases from J, with 8 bases between. Germline lookup yields CDR1 SGHRS and CDR2 YFSETQ. CDR3 length: 15 residues. CDR3 sequence: CASSLDRANTGELFF. The CDR3 nucleotides read TGCGCCAGCAGCTTAGACAGAGCGAACACCGGGGAGCTGTTTTTT.

This chain links TRBV7-3 with TRBJ1-5, with no clear D. The CDR3 is 13 residues long. Germline CDR1 is SGHTA and CDR2 is FQGTGA. V lost 2 bases to trimming and J lost 5 bases, with 7 bases between them. The CDR3: CASSLGEDQPQHF. The CDR3 DNA reads TGTGCCAGCAGCTTAGGGGAGGATCAGCCCCAGCATTTT.

The V call is TRBV19, the J call TRBJ1-5; D not resolved. The V end lost 9 bases, the J end lost 2 bases, and 23 bases lay between the germline ends. From germline, CDR1 is LNHDA and CDR2 SQIVND (reference sequence). The CDR3 spans 17 residues. Here the CDR3 DNA reads TGTGCCAGCAGGATCGGCAGGCAAGAGGGAGGCAATCAGCCCCAGCATTTT. Amino acids: CASRIGRQEGGNQPQHF.

This chain uses TRBV19 with TRBJ2-3; TRBD2 matches 7 bases. CDR1 is LNHDA and CDR2 is SQIVND in the germline V gene (reference sequence). The ends lost 4 bases at V and 3 bases at J; junction bases unmatched: 10. CDR3 size: 16 residues. CDR3 protein: CASSTPLAGGTDTQYF. The CDR3 DNA is TGTGCCAGTAGTACCCCATTAGCGGGTGGGACAGATACGCAGTATTTT.

The chain links TRBV5-6 to TRBJ2-3, with D tentatively TRBD2 (5 bases). V was cut by 0 bases and J by 4 bases, with 15 bases left in between. This CDR3 spans 16 amino acids. Germline CDR1 SGHDT, CDR2 YYEEEE. The DNA of the CDR3 is TGTGCCAGCAGCTTGGGTGGAGCGCTGCGGGCAGATACGCAGTATTTT. Protein sequence: CASSLGGALRADTQYF.

This rearrangement joins TRBV10-1 to TRBJ2-1, with D possibly TRBD2 on 5 matching bases. Trimming shortened V by 3 bases and J by 15 bases, and 15 bases separated the two germline ends. Germline CDR1 reads WNHNN; CDR2 reads SYGVQD (reference sequence). The CDR3 sequence is 12 residues long. CDR3 region: CASSEVSTEVFF. The CDR3 DNA reads TGCGCCAGCAGTGAAGTCTCTACGGAGGTGTTCTTC.